A single sample is the source of the 25 T cell receptor beta chains below, sequenced in a study of shared T cell receptors in the human thymus. Method: immunoSEQ multiplex PCR; TCRdb's copy keeps in-frame clones and lacks some. The sample contains about 500,000 clones, 75% to 80% of which appear only once. These data were also reused for a study on human thymus T cells.

Specimen: thymocytes. All receptors come from a boy in the first two years of life with a congenital heart defect.

There are a few counts of this clone. This chain links TRBV19 with TRBJ2-5; D is unclear. CDR1 and CDR2 (germline): LNHDA, SQIVND (reference sequence). This CDR3 is 14 amino acids long. V was pared by 5 bases and J by 3 bases, with 13 bases between. Here the CDR3 reads CASSCSNRKETQYF. CDR3 coding DNA: TGTGCCAGTAGTTGTTCCAACAGAAAAGAGACCCAGTACTTC.

The chain combines TRBV7-2 with TRBJ2-1, with TRBD2 matching over 12 bases. Germline values: CDR1 SGHTA, CDR2 FQGNSA. Germline trimming cut 10 bases from V and 8 bases from J; bases unmatched to any gene: 12. The CDR3 totals 15 residues. The CDR3 coding sequence is TGTGCCACCCCCACGACTAGCGGGAGCTGGGATGAGCAGTTCTTC. Residues: CATPTTSGSWDEQFF.

With respect to this clone: One end of the junction fails to match germline, which may point to a read error. This rearrangement joins TRBV27 to TRBJ1-5, with unresolved D. Germline CDR1 MNHEY, CDR2 SMNVEV (reference sequence). The CDR3 has 16 amino acids. DNA of the CDR3: TGTGCCAGCAGTCTATCGGCCGGGGAGGGCAATCAGCCCCAGCATTTT. Amino acids: CASSLSAGEGNQPQHF.

The chain joins TRBV14 to TRBJ1-1; 10 nucleotides line up with TRBD1. The CDR3 length is 16 residues. CDR1 and CDR2 (germline): SGHDN, FVKESK. Trimming cost V 6 bases and J 2 bases; bases outside gene matches: 9. CDR3 nucleotides: TGTGCCAGCAGTCCCGAGCGGACAGGGGGAAACACTGAAGCTTTCTTT. It translates to CASSPERTGGNTEAFF.

This rearrangement joins TRBV4-2 to TRBJ2-7, with TRBD2 as a possible D gene (5 bases). This CDR3 contains 15 residues. Germline-derived CDR1 and CDR2 are LGHNA and YNFKEQ. V was clipped by 2 bases and J by 1 base, with 12 bases between them. This CDR3 is CASSQLASSSYEQYF. DNA of the CDR3: TGTGCCAGCAGCCAACTAGCCTCCAGTTCCTACGAGCAGTACTTC.

A word on this clone: Other DNA sequences in this specimen translate into the identical CDR3. The DNA of the CDR3 is TGTGCCAGCAGTTCGGACAGGCGTAATGAAAAACTGTTTTTT. Encoded protein: CASSSDRRNEKLFF. V usage is TRBV28 and J usage is TRBJ1-4, with 7 bases matching TRBD1. The trim removed 4 bases at V and 4 bases at J, leaving 3 bases unmatched. There are 14 residues in the CDR3. The germline V gene has CDR1 MDHEN and CDR2 SYDVKM. The full variable domain, in which reference TRBV28 and TRBJ1-4 provide the parts outside the CDR3, is DVKVTQSSRYLVKRTGEKVFLECVQDMDHENMFWYRQDPGLGLRLIYFSYDVKMKEKGDIPEGYSVSREKKERFSLILESASTNQTSMYLCASSSDRRNEKLFFGSGTQLSVL.

The chain has TRBV4-3 and TRBJ2-5; perhaps TRBD1 as D (5 bases). This CDR3 is 16 amino acids long. V lost 0 bases to trimming and J lost 7 bases, with 18 bases between them. The V gene's germline CDR1 is LGHNA and CDR2 YSLEER. CDR3 protein: CASSQDRLQGLGTQYF. In nucleotides, the CDR3 is TGCGCCAGCAGCCAAGACCGTCTCCAGGGCCTCGGGACCCAGTACTTC.

This sequence joins TRBV4-3 and TRBJ1-1; D possibly corresponds to TRBD1 (6 bases). V was cut by 3 bases and J by 4 bases, with 9 bases left in between. In germline, CDR1 is LGHNA, CDR2 YSLEER. The CDR3 runs 13 residues. CDR3 nucleotide sequence: TGCGCCAGCAGCCAGGGGGCTGGCACTGAAGCTTTCTTT. It encodes CASSQGAGTEAFF.

The rearrangement joins TRBV29-1 to TRBJ2-1, with a weak D call TRBD2 (5 bases). The ends were cut back, 7 bases at V and 5 bases at J, with 18 bases in the middle. CDR3 length: 14 residues. Germline loops: CDR1 SQVTM, CDR2 ANQGSEA. The CDR3 loop is CSATGVRDHNEQFF. Written as DNA, the CDR3 is TGCAGCGCCACCGGGGTCCGAGACCACAATGAGCAGTTCTTC.

This clone was seen once. This chain's CDR3 is CASSDINPENTEAFF. CDR3 coding DNA: TGTGCCAGCAGTGATATTAATCCAGAGAACACTGAAGCTTTCTTT. The chain joins TRBV25-1 to TRBJ1-1; D ambiguous. Germline CDR1 and CDR2: MGHDK and SYGVNS. The CDR3 spans 15 residues. V was clipped by 3 bases and J by 1 base, with 12 bases between them.

This clone was counted a single time. The J gene is TRBJ2-2, the V gene TRBV15, with D perhaps matching TRBD2 (6 bases). Trimming cost V 7 bases and J 3 bases, with 18 bases left between them. Germline lookup yields CDR1 LNHNV and CDR2 YYDKDF (reference sequence). The CDR3 runs 16 residues. CDR3 nucleotides: TGTGCCACCACACGGCCCGGAGGGCCGGACACCGGGGAGCTGTTTTTT. The encoded protein is CATTRPGGPDTGELFF.

This sequence joins TRBV7-9 and TRBJ2-2; 8 positions agree with TRBD1. The CDR3 length is 16 residues. Germline V gene lookup returns CDR1 SEHNR and CDR2 FQNEAQ (reference sequence). Germline trimming cut 2 bases from V and 5 bases from J; bases unmatched to any gene: 7. The CDR3 is CASSLSPRGRTGELFF. Here the CDR3 DNA reads TGTGCCAGCAGCTTATCTCCCAGGGGGCGGACCGGGGAGCTGTTTTTT. The variable domain in full, completed from reference TRBV7-9 and TRBJ2-2, reads DTGVSQNPRHKITKRGQNVTFRCDPISEHNRLYWYRQTLGQGPEFLTYFQNEAQLEKSRLLSDRFSAERPKGSFSTLEIQRTEQGDSAMYLCASSLSPRGRTGELFFGEGSRLTVL.

V and J are TRBV10-3 and TRBJ2-1; possibly TRBD1 for D (5 bases). V lost 6 bases and J lost 12, with 18 bases in between. The length of the CDR3 is 13 residues. Germline CDR1 is ENHRY and CDR2 is SYGVKD. The CDR3 spells CAIRATQGVGQFF. The DNA for the CDR3 is TGTGCCATCAGGGCCACGCAGGGCGTCGGGCAGTTCTTC.

This clone is a singleton in its sample. The rearrangement links TRBV7-2 to TRBJ2-2; D perhaps matches TRBD2 (7 bases). Germline-derived CDR1 and CDR2 are SGHTA and FQGNSA. This CDR3 is 15 amino acids long. With 6 bases removed from V and 3 bases from J, the gap between germline ends came to 14 bases. The CDR3 loop reads CASRATGGHTGELFF. CDR3 DNA: TGTGCCAGCAGAGCCACGGGGGGCCACACCGGGGAGCTGTTTTTT.

This sequence joins TRBV7-4 and TRBJ2-1; 14 positions agree with TRBD2. The CDR3 is 17 amino acids. From germline, CDR1 is SGHVT and CDR2 SQSDAQ. V dropped 5 bases and J dropped 8; count of bases not matched to a gene: 11. The CDR3 is CASSTGLAGEIRDEQFF. Here the CDR3 DNA reads TGTGCCAGCAGCACGGGACTAGCGGGAGAAATTCGCGATGAGCAGTTCTTC.

The chain combines TRBV28 with TRBJ1-5; 7 nucleotides align to TRBD1. The junction had 14 bases not matched to a gene; V was cut back by 4 bases and J by 2 bases. This CDR3 contains 18 residues. CDR1 is MDHEN, CDR2 SYDVKM, per germline. The chain's CDR3 is CASSWGDREGVRNQPQHF. CDR3 DNA: TGTGCCAGCAGTTGGGGGGACAGAGAAGGGGTCCGCAATCAGCCCCAGCATTTT.

The chain has TRBV14 and TRBJ2-3; 9 bases are a match to TRBD2. V shed 2 bases and J 6 bases; nucleotides not matched to a gene: 9. Germline assignment: CDR1 SGHDN and CDR2 FVKESK. The CDR3 spans 16 residues. Written as DNA, the CDR3 is TGTGCCAGCAGCCAAAACATAGCGGGAGAGGGGGATACGCAGTATTTT. Translation gives CASSQNIAGEGDTQYF.

This clone was seen a few times. The chain is built from TRBV19 and TRBJ2-7; possibly TRBD1 for D (6 bases). Germline CDR1 reads LNHDA; CDR2 reads SQIVND (reference sequence). V was shortened by 5 bases and J by 5 bases, with 10 bases between the two germline ends. The CDR3 consists of 12 residues. This chain's CDR3 is CASSPGDHEQYF. CDR3 sequence (DNA): TGTGCCAGTAGTCCAGGGGACCACGAGCAGTACTTC.

This rearrangement joins TRBV10-1 to TRBJ2-4, with D possibly TRBD2 on 5 matching bases. Germline CDR1 WNHNN, CDR2 SYGVQD (reference sequence). The CDR3 extends over 16 amino acids. Between the trimmed V and J ends, which lost 6 bases and 2 bases, there was a span of 17 bases. CDR3 region: CASSDNSGKPKNIQYF. The DNA of the CDR3 is TGCGCCAGCAGCGACAACTCCGGGAAACCCAAAAACATTCAGTACTTC.

The rearrangement links TRBV6-7 to TRBJ2-3; D ambiguous. TRBV6-7 is marked as an open reading frame, function uncertain. The CDR3 runs 15 residues. Trimming removed 2 bases at V and 3 bases at J, with 12 bases between. CDR3 coding DNA: TGTGCCAGCAGTTACGTCCCCTGCAGGACAGATACGCAGTATTTT. Encoded protein: CASSYVPCRTDTQYF.

This sequence joins TRBV6-5 and TRBJ2-7; 8 nucleotides match TRBD2. V shed 7 bases, J shed 3 bases, and the junction held 11 bases outside the gene matches. The germline V gene has CDR1 MNHEY and CDR2 SVGAGI. This CDR3 is 15 amino acids long. The CDR3: CASTWQAGGNYEQYF. The DNA of the CDR3 is TGTGCCAGCACCTGGCAGGCGGGAGGCAACTACGAGCAGTACTTC.

This chain joins TRBV5-1 and TRBJ2-2, with 11 bases that match TRBD2. The germline V gene encodes CDR1 SGHRS and CDR2 YFSETQ. The CDR3 loop spans 16 amino acids. The ends lost 1 base at V and 2 bases at J; junction bases unmatched: 1. The CDR3 here is CASSLLAGGNTGELFF. The CDR3, as DNA: TGCGCCAGCAGCTTGCTAGCGGGAGGTAACACCGGGGAGCTGTTTTTT.

The chain uses TRBV4-1 and TRBJ2-3, with 10 nucleotides matching TRBD2. This CDR3 is built from 17 residues. V lost 0 bases, J lost 6 bases, and 9 bases stayed unmatched. The germline gives CDR1 MGHRA, CDR2 YSYEKL. The CDR3 DNA is TGCGCCAGCAGCCAAGATCCGGCTAGCGGGAGAGGGGATACGCAGTATTTT. This encodes CASSQDPASGRGDTQYF.

The rearrangement uses TRBV18 and TRBJ2-1; D is undetermined. Germline loops: CDR1 KGHSH, CDR2 LQKENI. The CDR3 loop spans 16 amino acids. The germline V and J ends were trimmed by 3 bases and 2 bases, with 14 bases remaining between them. The CDR3 loop is CASSPPNVGTYNEQFF. CDR3 DNA sequence: TGTGCCAGCTCACCCCCGAACGTTGGCACCTACAATGAGCAGTTCTTC.

This sequence joins TRBV7-9 and TRBJ2-7; 7 positions agree with TRBD2. This CDR3 is 12 amino acids long. Per the germline V gene, CDR1 is SEHNR and CDR2 is FQNEAQ (reference sequence). Trimming at V came to 4 bases and at J to 8 bases, leaving 5 bases not matched to a gene. The CDR3 region is CASSSWDYKQYF. Here the CDR3 DNA reads TGTGCCAGCAGCTCGTGGGACTATAAGCAGTACTTC.